This TCR beta chain appears in the sequencing data of a study of cytomegalovirus exposure and HLA in healthy donors. Overall study results and limits: In all likelihood, a cluster of highly shared sequence variants was a sequencing artifact. Associated with HLA alleles at 0.05 false discovery rate in a later analysis were over 15,000 TCR beta sequences.

Primers included in the PCR were 60 Vbeta and 13 Jbeta primers. Libraries were prepared by immunoSEQ multiplex PCR; TCRdb keeps only in-frame clonotypes and omits some of them. The table lists roughly 120,000 clones, about 81% of them singletons. As to this clone: Its antigen is not known.

The receptor's source is a woman in her thirties in good health and CMV-seronegative. The sequenced sample consisted of PBMCs.

The CDR3 loop is CASSLYGQGGNYGYTF. In nucleotides, the CDR3 is TGTGCCAGCAGTTTATATGGTCAGGGTGGCAACTATGGCTACACCTTC. This chain uses TRBV27 with TRBJ1-2; tentatively, D is TRBD1 (5 bases). Germline assignment: CDR1 MNHEY and CDR2 SMNVEV (reference sequence). V was clipped by 1 base and J by 2 bases, with 14 bases between them. This CDR3 is 16 amino acids long.